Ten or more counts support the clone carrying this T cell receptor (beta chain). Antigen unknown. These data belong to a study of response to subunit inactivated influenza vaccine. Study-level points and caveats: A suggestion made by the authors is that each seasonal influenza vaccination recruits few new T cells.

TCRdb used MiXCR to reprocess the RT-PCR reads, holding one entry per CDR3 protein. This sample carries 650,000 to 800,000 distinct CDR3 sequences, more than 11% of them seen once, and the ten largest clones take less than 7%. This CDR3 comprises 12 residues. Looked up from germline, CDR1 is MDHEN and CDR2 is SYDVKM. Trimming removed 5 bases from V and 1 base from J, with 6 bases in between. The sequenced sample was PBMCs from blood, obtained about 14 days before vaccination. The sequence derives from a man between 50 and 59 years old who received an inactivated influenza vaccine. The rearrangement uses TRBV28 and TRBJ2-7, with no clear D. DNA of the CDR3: TGTGCCAGCAGTAACCCATCCTACGAGCAGTACTTC. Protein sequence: CASSNPSYEQYF.